This is a list of T cell receptor beta chains from one sample in a study of T-cell memory formation after mild COVID-19. TCRdb used MiXCR to reprocess the 5' RACE reads, holding one entry per CDR3 protein. The sample carries roughly 190,000 distinct CDR3 sequences, approximately 16% recorded once. The sequencing input was PBMCs or a T cell subset sorted from them (not recorded which). The origin of the receptors is an adult woman who had mild COVID-19 (a few samples of this study predate the infection). Cell type and time point are not known. CDR3s include the opening cysteine and the closing phenylalanine or tryptophan.

>TRBV27|TRBJ2-1|17
CASSLSQALFSYNEQFF
>TRBV7-2|TRBJ1-6|15
CASSSRTRDNSPLHF
>TRBV4-2|TRBJ2-3|17
CASSRTSSGGVTDTQYF
>TRBV6-1|TRBJ1-2|15
CASSSTGGGIYGYTF
>TRBV9|TRBJ2-7|14
CASSRQGLVYEQYF
>TRBV7-9|TRBJ2-2|14
CASSLKRVPGELFF
>TRBV20-1|TRBJ1-5|13
CSAREGVGQPQHF
>TRBV14|TRBJ1-4|13
CASSQGRGEKLFF
>TRBV28|TRBJ2-1|15
CASSLGGRVYNEQFF
>TRBV5-1|TRBJ2-7|14
CASSQSGGRYEQYF
>TRBV29-1|TRBJ2-7|13
CSVGQGSGYEQYF
>TRBV10-3|TRBJ2-7|12
CAISEVNYEQYF
>TRBV5-1|TRBJ2-7|15
CASSLGSWASYEQYF
>TRBV7-2|TRBJ2-1|14
CASSLAGTYNEQFF
>TRBV11-3|TRBJ2-5|15
CASSWLAGRQETQYF
>TRBV3-1|TRBJ1-1|13
CASSQVRYTEAFF
>TRBV5-6|TRBJ2-3|15
CASRIPGTGADTQYF
>TRBV7-6|TRBJ2-7|15
CASSRDFGASYEQYF
>TRBV5-1|TRBJ2-1|15
CASSLGLAGVNEQFF
>TRBV9|TRBJ2-3|15
CASSGGDTRTDTQYF
>TRBV20-1|TRBJ2-7|15
CSASGLAGVSDEQYF
>TRBV6-6|TRBJ2-7|16
CASIKTPGQGMYEQYF
>TRBV6-1|TRBJ2-7|12
CASRYSQYEQYF
>TRBV5-1|TRBJ1-1|16
CASSLAGQSRNTEAFF
>TRBV7-2|TRBJ2-3|14
CASSRGTSPDTQYF
>TRBV5-1|TRBJ2-2|16
CASSPWWDSETGELFF
>TRBV12-3/TRBV12-4|TRBJ1-1|12
CASSFRGTEAFF
>TRBV12-3/TRBV12-4|TRBJ2-1|13
CASSLRLHNEQFF
>TRBV7-9|TRBJ2-5|14
CASSLLGYQETQYF
>TRBV6-1|TRBJ2-1|18
CASSKGQGALRAYNEQFF
>TRBV4-3|TRBJ2-5|17
CASSQDPYRGARETQYF
>TRBV7-2|TRBJ2-2|15
CASSLDRGYTGELFF
>TRBV6-6|TRBJ2-7|17
CASSPGTGGHSSYEQYF
>TRBV15|TRBJ1-3|15
CATSRDPGGGNTIYF
>TRBV7-2|TRBJ2-3|14
CASSLNPGPDTQYF
>TRBV20-1|TRBJ1-5|17
CSARAESDSTVNQPQHF
>TRBV27|TRBJ2-7|16
CASSPLIGRGSYEQYF
>TRBV12-3/TRBV12-4|TRBJ2-1|17
CASSLSRGRSSYNEQFF
>TRBV5-1|TRBJ2-7|15
CASSFGQGAPREQYF
>TRBV12-3/TRBV12-4|TRBJ2-7|17
CASSLAKGTRHSYEQYF
>TRBV9|TRBJ2-2|16
CASSVGSDPNTGELFF
>TRBV15|TRBJ2-7|15
CATSSLVVGAWEQYF
>TRBV20-1|TRBJ1-5|14
CSVTEQYSNQPQHF
>TRBV12-3/TRBV12-4|TRBJ2-6|18
CASTARGTGHSGANVLTF
>TRBV6-5|TRBJ1-1|12
CASSYVGSEAFF
>TRBV6-5|TRBJ2-4|16
CASSGTGMVAKNIQYF
>TRBV18|TRBJ1-1|15
CASSPGTGTGTEAFF
>TRBV25-1|TRBJ1-3|16
CASSEWARSSGNTIYF
>TRBV30|TRBJ1-4|13
CAWKLQGMGKLFF
>TRBV5-4|TRBJ2-7|16
CASSFRARGRAYEQYF
>TRBV24-1|TRBJ1-1|15
CATRSNRGHGTEAFF
>TRBV20-1|TRBJ2-7|14
CSAFNVLFTYEQYF
>TRBV6-1|TRBJ2-1|12
CASSGSYNEQFF